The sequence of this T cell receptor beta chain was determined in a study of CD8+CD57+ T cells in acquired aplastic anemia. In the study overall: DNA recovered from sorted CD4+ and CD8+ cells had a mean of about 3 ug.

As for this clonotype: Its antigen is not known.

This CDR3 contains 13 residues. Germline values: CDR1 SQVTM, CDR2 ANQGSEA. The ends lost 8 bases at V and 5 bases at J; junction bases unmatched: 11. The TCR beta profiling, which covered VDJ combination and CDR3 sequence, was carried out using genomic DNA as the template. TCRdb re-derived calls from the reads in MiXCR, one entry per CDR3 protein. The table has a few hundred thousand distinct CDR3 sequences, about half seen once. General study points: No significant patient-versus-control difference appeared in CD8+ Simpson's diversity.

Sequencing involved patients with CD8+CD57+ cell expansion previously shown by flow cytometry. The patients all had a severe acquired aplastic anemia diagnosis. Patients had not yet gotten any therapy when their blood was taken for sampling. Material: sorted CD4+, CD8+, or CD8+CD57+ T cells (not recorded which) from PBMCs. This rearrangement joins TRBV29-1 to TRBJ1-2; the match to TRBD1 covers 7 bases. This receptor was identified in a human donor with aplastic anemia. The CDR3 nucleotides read TGCAGCACCCGAAGACAGGGCGAGTATGGCTACACCTTC. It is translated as CSTRRQGEYGYTF. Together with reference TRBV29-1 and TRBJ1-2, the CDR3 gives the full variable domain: SAVISQKPSRDICQRGTSLTIQCQVDSQVTMMFWYRQQPGQSLTLIATANQGSEATYESGFVIDKFPISRPNLTFSTLTVSNMSPEDSSIYLCSTRRQGEYGYTFGSGTRLTVV.